The clone carrying this TCR beta chain ranks as medium-sized. Its antigen remains unknown. These data originate in a study of T cell repertoires in aging, cancer and after chemotherapy. Study-wide results and caveats: Untreated cancer patients had significantly lower blood TCR diversity than age-matched healthy donors.

Multiplex touch-down PCR with TRB-A/B primers amplified rearranged V-D-J TRB sequences. TCRdb reprocessed the multiplex PCR reads via MiXCR and lists one record per CDR3 protein. The sample holds about 1,800 distinct CDR3 sequences, roughly 20% seen once. Amplification of TCR beta used genomic DNA extracted from peripheral blood. The specimen was blood. This TCR derives from a human donor with a blood cancer.

The CDR3 is CASSIGLVVNAHNEQFF. CDR3 coding DNA: TGTGCCAGTAGTATCGGACTAGTGGTTAATGCACACAATGAGCAGTTCTTC. This rearrangement joins TRBV19 to TRBJ2-1; 7 bases agree with TRBD2. Germline V gives CDR1 LNHDA, CDR2 SQIVND (reference sequence). J gave up 5 bases and V 3 bases, and 13 bases lay outside the gene matches. This CDR3 has 17 amino acids. Looking up the rest from reference TRBV19 and TRBJ2-1 gives the full variable domain: DGGITQSPKYLFRKEGQNVTLSCEQNLNHDAMYWYRQDPGQGLRLIYYSQIVNDFQKGDIAEGYSVSREKKESFPLTVTSAQKNPTAFYLCASSIGLVVNAHNEQFFGPGTRLTVL.